Following are 7 T cell receptor beta chains from one sample sequenced in a study of T cell repertoires in cytomegalovirus infection. TCRdb re-called the reads through MiXCR, storing one row per CDR3 protein. The sample holds 110,000 to 150,000 distinct CDR3 sequences, 5.5% to 7% seen once. The sample consisted of PBMCs. Source of these receptors: a human donor in good health (CMV status not recorded). Some clones in this sample may be carry-over from other donors' samples.

V usage is TRBV5-1 and J usage is TRBJ2-3; 8 bases are a match to TRBD2. The CDR3 extends over 16 amino acids. The V segment lost 0 bases and the J segment 0 bases; nucleotides outside the gene matches: 3. CDR1 and CDR2 from the germline V gene are SGHRS and YFSETQ. CDR3 loop: CASSLEASGSTDTQYF. The CDR3 DNA reads as TGCGCCAGCAGCTTGGAAGCTAGCGGGAGCACAGATACGCAGTATTTT.

The sample holds many counts of this clonotype. V is TRBV29-1 and J is TRBJ1-1; TRBD1 aligns across 9 bases. V lost 6 bases to trimming and J lost 0 bases; unmatched junction nucleotides: 2. The CDR3 is made up of 13 amino acids. Per germline, CDR1 SQVTM and CDR2 ANQGSEA. The CDR3 DNA sequence: TGCAGCGTAGGGACAGGGTTGAACACTGAAGCTTTCTTT. This gives the protein CSVGTGLNTEAFF. Full variable domain (outside the CDR3, taken from reference TRBV29-1 and TRBJ1-1): SAVISQKPSRDICQRGTSLTIQCQVDSQVTMMFWYRQQPGQSLTLIATANQGSEATYESGFVIDKFPISRPNLTFSTLTVSNMSPEDSSIYLCSVGTGLNTEAFFGQGTRLTVV.

This clonotype was counted at least ten times. The chain has TRBV28 and TRBJ1-3; weak D call: TRBD1 (5 bases). Trimming shortened V by 4 bases and J by 6 bases, and 10 bases separated the two germline ends. Germline CDR1 is MDHEN and CDR2 is SYDVKM. The CDR3 contains 13 residues. For the CDR3, the DNA is TGTGCCAGCAGTTCGGGGGTTGTAAACACCATATATTTT. Protein product: CASSSGVVNTIYF.

At least ten counts were recorded for this clonotype. This chain links TRBV20-1 with TRBJ2-7; no clear D. Per germline, CDR1 DFQATT and CDR2 SNEGSKA (reference sequence). The V end was cut by 4 bases, the J end by 9 bases, with 19 bases between. This CDR3 has 13 amino acids. In DNA, the CDR3 is TGCAGTGCTACGCTCAGGTCTGGAGCCGGGCAGTACTTC. Amino acids: CSATLRSGAGQYF.

This clonotype was detected many times. This chain links TRBV12-3 or TRBV12-4 with TRBJ1-2; D not resolved. The length of the CDR3 is 14 residues. V lost 5 bases and J 3 bases, leaving 13 bases between the germline ends. CDR3 loop: CASSLPPAHYGYTF. For the CDR3, the DNA is TGTGCCAGCAGTCTACCCCCGGCCCACTATGGCTACACCTTC.

This clonotype has a handful of counts. This rearrangement joins TRBV14 to TRBJ2-3; possible D gene TRBD2, 5 bases. CDR3 length: 15 residues. V was shortened by 0 bases and J by 4 bases, with 11 bases between the two germline ends. CDR1 and CDR2 (germline): SGHDN, FVKESK. In DNA, the CDR3 is TGTGCCAGCAGCCAAGAAAGCGTCGGGGCAGATACGCAGTATTTT. It translates to CASSQESVGADTQYF.

This clonotype was seen only a few times. The genes are TRBV3-1 and TRBJ2-1; a possible D gene is TRBD1 (6 bases). The CDR3 has 15 residues. Germline lookup yields CDR1 LGHDT and CDR2 YNNKEL (reference sequence). V lost 3 bases and J 6 bases, leaving 15 bases between the germline ends. The DNA for the CDR3 is TGTGCCAGCAGCCAGACTGCGGACAGCTTCAATGAGCAGTTCTTC. Encoded protein: CASSQTADSFNEQFF.